These T cell receptor beta chains were read from a single sample in a study of T cells in Graves' hyperthyroidism and ophthalmopathy. From the multiplex PCR reads, TCRdb called clonotypes with MiXCR, one entry per CDR3 protein. The sample holds about 720,000 distinct CDR3 sequences, roughly 15% seen once. Sequencing input: blood. The receptor source for this set is a man between 18 and 29 years old with Graves' hyperthyroidism. Both conserved end residues are part of each CDR3. D genes are given only for firm matches. Rows give clone size only sometimes, using once, few, many, or a class for an expanded clone.

j_call,d_call,clone_size,v_call,cdr3_aa,cdr3_nt
TRBJ2-7,TRBD1,many,TRBV7-8,CASSPIQGASSYEQYF,TGTGCCAGCAGCCCAATACAGGGGGCAAGCTCCTACGAGCAGTACTTC
TRBJ1-3,NA,NA,TRBV12-3/TRBV12-4,CASSPPTVIPSSGNTIYF,TGTGCCAGCAGTCCCCCCACAGTGATACCTAGCTCTGGAAACACCATATATTTT
TRBJ2-7,NA,NA,TRBV7-9,CASSSTNGGSYEQYF,TGTGCCAGCAGCTCCACTAATGGAGGGTCGTACGAGCAGTACTTC
TRBJ1-2,NA,NA,TRBV7-3,CASSPLGRNYGYTF,TGTGCCAGCAGCCCCTTGGGACGAAACTATGGCTACACCTTC
TRBJ2-3,TRBD1,NA,TRBV19,CASNQGAGADTQYF,TGTGCCAGTAACCAGGGGGCAGGCGCAGATACGCAGTATTTT
TRBJ1-1,NA,NA,TRBV7-6,CASSREGIGTEAFF,TGTGCCAGCAGCCGAGAGGGGATTGGCACTGAAGCTTTCTTT
TRBJ1-1,NA,few,TRBV5-1,CASSLSGAGTEAFF,TGCGCCAGCAGCTTGTCCGGGGCGGGAACTGAAGCTTTCTTT
TRBJ1-5,NA,few,TRBV12-3/TRBV12-4,CASSLDRPVAQHF,TGTGCCAGCAGTTTAGACAGGCCAGTGGCCCAGCATTTT
TRBJ2-5,NA,many,TRBV3-1,CASSPLRRMFVETQYF,TGTGCCAGCAGCCCCCTACGCCGGATGTTCGTAGAGACCCAGTACTTC
TRBJ2-1,TRBD2,many,TRBV20-1,CSARPGLAAYNEQFF,TGCAGTGCTCGACCGGGACTAGCGGCCTACAATGAGCAGTTCTTC
TRBJ2-1,TRBD1,NA,TRBV28,CASSAGQGYDEQFF,TGTGCCAGCAGTGCCGGACAGGGGTACGATGAGCAGTTCTTC
TRBJ1-5,NA,NA,TRBV15,CATSRDISQPQHF,TGTGCCACCAGCAGAGATATTAGTCAGCCCCAGCATTTT
TRBJ2-1,NA,many,TRBV28,CASTSGPSYNEQFF,TGTGCCAGCACATCGGGACCTAGCTACAATGAGCAGTTCTTC
TRBJ2-3,NA,few,TRBV20-1,CSAPSLRGTDTQYF,TGCAGTGCTCCCTCCCTGAGGGGCACAGATACGCAGTATTTT
TRBJ2-7,NA,few,TRBV27,CASSPSPGTYEQYF,TGTGCCAGCAGTCCCTCCCCGGGAACCTACGAGCAGTACTTC
TRBJ2-7,TRBD2,many,TRBV20-1,CSAKAGSWYEQYF,TGCAGTGCCAAAGCGGGAAGCTGGTACGAGCAGTACTTC
TRBJ2-2,TRBD2,few,TRBV7-3,CASSLNAGGFTSGMNTGELFF,TGTGCCAGCAGCTTAAATGCCGGGGGGTTTACTAGCGGAATGAACACCGGGGAGCTGTTTTTT
TRBJ1-6,NA,NA,TRBV27,CASSYRGANSPLHF,TGTGCCAGCAGTTACCGGGGGGCGAATTCACCCCTCCACTTT
TRBJ2-3,TRBD2,many,TRBV11-1,CASSPGLAGGAGDTQYF,TGTGCCAGCAGCCCGGGACTAGCGGGGGGTGCCGGAGATACGCAGTATTTT
TRBJ2-1,TRBD2,many,TRBV7-9,CASSPASGPYNEQFF,TGTGCCAGCAGCCCCGCTAGCGGTCCCTACAATGAGCAGTTCTTC
TRBJ2-7,NA,many,TRBV28,CASSFKGQNEQYF,TGTGCCAGCAGTTTTAAGGGACAAAACGAGCAGTACTTC
TRBJ1-1,TRBD1,few,TRBV3-1,CASSHVGGRGEAFF,TGTGCCAGCAGCCACGTAGGGGGCAGGGGTGAAGCTTTCTTT
TRBJ2-2,TRBD2,NA,TRBV20-1,CSAREGLAGELFF,TGCAGTGCTAGAGAGGGACTAGCCGGGGAGCTGTTTTTT
TRBJ2-1,TRBD1,NA,TRBV9,CASSVVPGTGRYYNEQFF,TGTGCCAGCAGCGTAGTACCGGGGACAGGGAGATACTACAATGAGCAGTTCTTC
TRBJ2-6,NA,many,TRBV28,CASRGATVSGANVLTF,TGTGCCAGCAGGGGGGCTACGGTCTCTGGGGCCAACGTCCTGACTTTC
TRBJ1-2,NA,NA,TRBV7-9,CAGSPRPLKTNYGYTF,TGTGCCGGCAGCCCCAGACCCTTAAAAACGAACTATGGCTACACCTTC
TRBJ2-1,NA,many,TRBV7-9,CASSLAVEAEQFF,TGTGCCAGCAGCTTAGCGGTAGAGGCTGAGCAGTTCTTC
TRBJ2-3,NA,many,TRBV7-2,CASSFQPSTDTQYF,TGTGCCAGCAGCTTTCAGCCTAGCACAGATACGCAGTATTTT
TRBJ2-1,TRBD2,many,TRBV28,CASSSRTSGAWNEQFF,TGTGCCAGCAGTTCTCGGACTAGCGGCGCTTGGAATGAGCAGTTCTTC
TRBJ1-1,NA,NA,TRBV9,CASSVVDGDTEAFF,TGTGCCAGCAGCGTAGTGGACGGGGACACGGAAGCTTTCTTT
TRBJ2-2,TRBD2,few,TRBV5-1,CASSWIGAGRGNTGELFF,TGCGCCAGCAGCTGGATCGGGGCCGGGAGGGGGAACACCGGGGAGCTGTTTTTT
TRBJ2-2,NA,many,TRBV12-3/TRBV12-4,CASNQQGFDGELFF,TGTGCCAGCAATCAACAGGGTTTTGACGGGGAGCTGTTTTTT
TRBJ2-7,TRBD1,NA,TRBV4-1,CASSQEGQGVYEQYF,TGCGCCAGCAGCCAAGAGGGACAGGGTGTCTACGAGCAGTACTTC
TRBJ1-1,TRBD1,few,TRBV6-1,CASGTGSNTEAFF,TGTGCCAGCGGGACAGGTTCGAACACTGAAGCTTTCTTT
TRBJ1-5,NA,NA,TRBV12-3/TRBV12-4,CASSLNSFYADSNQPQHF,TGTGCCAGCAGTTTAAACTCTTTCTATGCCGATAGCAATCAGCCCCAGCATTTT
TRBJ2-2,NA,many,TRBV7-2,CASSLALGAGELFF,TGTGCCAGCAGCTTAGCTTTGGGGGCCGGGGAGCTGTTTTTT
TRBJ2-7,TRBD1,NA,TRBV5-6,CASSFADRVYEQYF,TGTGCCAGCAGCTTCGCGGACAGGGTCTACGAGCAGTACTTC
TRBJ2-7,TRBD1,NA,TRBV20-1,CSARPGQGEVEQYF,TGCAGTGCTAGACCAGGACAGGGGGAGGTCGAGCAGTACTTC
TRBJ1-5,NA,NA,TRBV28,CASSDAALTEAQHF,TGTGCCAGCAGTGACGCGGCGCTCACGGAGGCCCAGCATTTT
TRBJ1-1,NA,NA,TRBV6-2/TRBV6-3,CASSSPTVTEAFF,TGTGCCAGCAGTTCCCCGACAGTCACTGAAGCTTTCTTT
TRBJ1-1,NA,NA,TRBV29-1,CSAEKGGGVNTEAFF,TGCAGCGCTGAAAAGGGGGGGGGCGTGAACACTGAAGCTTTCTTT
TRBJ2-5,NA,many,TRBV5-1,CASSWESGETQYF,TGCGCCAGCAGCTGGGAATCCGGGGAGACCCAGTACTTC
TRBJ1-5,NA,many,TRBV2,CASSQQGGRNQPQHF,TGTGCCAGCAGTCAACAGGGCGGGCGCAATCAGCCCCAGCATTTT
TRBJ1-3,NA,NA,TRBV30,CAWRHPGNTIYF,TGTGCCTGGAGACACCCGGGAAACACCATATATTTT
TRBJ1-2,NA,many,TRBV29-1,CSVSKTWYGYTF,TGCAGCGTCTCCAAGACGTGGTATGGCTACACCTTC